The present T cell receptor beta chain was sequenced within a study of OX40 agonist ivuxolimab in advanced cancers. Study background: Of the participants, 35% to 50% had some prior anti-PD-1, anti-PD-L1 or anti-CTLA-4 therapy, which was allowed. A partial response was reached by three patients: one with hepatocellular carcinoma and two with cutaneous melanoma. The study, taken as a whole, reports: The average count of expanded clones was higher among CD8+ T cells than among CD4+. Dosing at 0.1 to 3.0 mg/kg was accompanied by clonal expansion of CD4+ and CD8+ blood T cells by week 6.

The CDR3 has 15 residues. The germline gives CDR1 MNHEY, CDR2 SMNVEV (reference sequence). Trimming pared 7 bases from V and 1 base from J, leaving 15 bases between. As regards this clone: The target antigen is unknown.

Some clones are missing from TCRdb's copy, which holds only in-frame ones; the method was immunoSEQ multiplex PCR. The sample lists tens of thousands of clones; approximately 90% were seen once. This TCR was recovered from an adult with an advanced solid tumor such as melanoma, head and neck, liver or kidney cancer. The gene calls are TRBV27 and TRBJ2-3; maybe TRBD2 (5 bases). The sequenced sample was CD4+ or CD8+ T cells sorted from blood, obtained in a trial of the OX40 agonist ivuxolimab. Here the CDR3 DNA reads TGTGCCAGCATGGGCGTCGGGATGGGCACAGATACGCAGTATTTT. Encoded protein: CASMGVGMGTDTQYF.